This record covers a single T cell receptor (beta chain). This clonotype has a handful of counts. Its binding antigen is unknown. Per-base qualities were not stored, and no clone one base away is much larger. This specimen belongs to a study of T cells in Graves' hyperthyroidism and ophthalmopathy (dated by TCRdb to between 2019 and 2020). A note on the overall study: Peripheral blood was sampled at the time of initial diagnosis, prior to any treatment. An independent validation cohort of under 20 hyperthyroidism patients and approximately 16 patients who later progressed to ophthalmopathy tested prospective prediction of ophthalmopathy. To identify distinguishing TCR V-J signatures, a discovery cohort of 90 to 100 patients was used, comprising 40 to 45 with Graves' ophthalmopathy and under 60 with stable Graves' hyperthyroidism. After sampling, hyperthyroidism patients received methimazole starting at 30 mg daily, and ophthalmopathy patients received high-dose intravenous methylprednisolone. In addition, the study compared T-cell repertoires in thyroid tissue and in blood from a handful of Graves' hyperthyroidism patients. TCR Vbeta CDR3 sequencing of roughly 140 peripheral blood samples (approximately 44 ophthalmopathy, about 74 hyperthyroidism and approximately 17 progressor patients) is reported in the paper. For training and testing, the 100 or so patients in the discovery cohort were randomly divided in a 7:3 ratio.

TCR beta CDR3 regions were amplified from RNA transcripts. For the first round of RT-PCR on the TCR CDR3, the HTBI primer set was used together with the Qiagen OneStep RT-PCR kit. The libraries were constructed in a second round of multiplex PCR and then size-selected and purified. Libraries were sequenced paired-end with 100 bp reads on an Illumina HiSeq2000. Per the source publication's procedure: SOAPnuke was used to process the raw data, removing reads that contained adapters or uncalled bases, had a mean Phred below 15, or lacked an exact match to the constant primer or identifier. High-quality paired reads were merged with COPE v1.2.5, and unique nucleotide sequences were defined as clonotypes. MiTCR v1.1 was used to align clonotypes to the IMGT TRBV, TRBD and TRBJ reference segments. Analysis was restricted to V-J combinations with a frequency above 0.0001, which covered about 99% of repertoires. The TCS score was defined as F50 (clonal expansion) divided by E x V (chaos), with BLOSUM62-based TCRdist calculated between CDR3 peptides within each V-J. Welch's t-statistics and random forest reduced roughly 530 V-J features to 13, which were used in a naive Bayes classifier (R e1071). The public reads were reprocessed in TCRdb via fastp at Q25 and MiXCR, keeping in-frame beta chains. Entries that share a CDR3 protein sequence are merged under the most common genes and DNA. These V and J calls originate from TCRdb's pipeline instead of the authors' own analysis. Recorded for this sample are around 450,000 distinct CDR3 sequences; 15% to 19% of them occurred a single time. Approximately 8% of the sample rests with the top ten.

What the authors observed across the whole study: A 13 V-J signature model separated ophthalmopathy from stable hyperthyroidism, with about 90% sensitivity and 81.08% specificity in cross-validation and 80%/75% in testing. Sample size was not statistically predetermined, and blinding of investigators to group allocation was not performed. Blood samples also contained most of the expanded thyroid clonotypes (frequency above 0.001), which suggests that blood repertoires may reflect thyroid immune responses. In validation, the model predicted progression to ophthalmopathy a median of roughly 6.2 months before onset, with 65% to 71% sensitivity and 72.22% specificity.

Stable Graves' hyperthyroidism was defined as the absence of progression to ophthalmopathy over 18 months of follow-up. Hyperthyroidism patients were newly diagnosed, had a disease duration of under 2 months, and were aged 18 to 65 years. Any patient with an uncontrolled infection, another autoimmune disease, pregnancy or lactation was excluded. Clinical symptoms, serum thyroxine and TRAb, thyroid ultrasound, and orbital computed tomography formed the basis for the diagnoses. PBMCs were separated from under 12 ml of fresh peripheral blood using Ficoll-Paque density gradient centrifugation. Total RNA was extracted using Trizol reagent, and RNA quality was assessed on an Agilent 2100 Bioanalyzer. The sequence was obtained from a woman between 18 and 29 years old with Graves' hyperthyroidism. The specimen was blood.

CDR3 protein: CASSLRTGWETQYF. The nucleotides read TGTGCCAGCAGTCTACGGACAGGTTGGGAGACCCAGTACTTC. The chain employs TRBV27 and TRBJ2-5; the central 7 bases match TRBD1. The CDR3 runs 14 amino acids, cysteine and phenylalanine included. Only the CDR3 region is kept as DNA, spanning 42 bases read in frame from base 1. V is cut back by 5 bases and J by 5 bases, with 8 bases in the junction unmatched. According to the germline V gene (reference sequence), CDR1 reads MNHEY and CDR2 reads SMNVEV.